What follows are 3 T cell receptor beta chains derived from one specimen sequenced in a study of shared clonotypes between healthy human individuals. Using immunoSEQ multiplex PCR, the repertoire was profiled, and TCRdb retains in-frame clones only, with some absent. The sample consists of more than 600,000 clones, approximately 90% of them appearing once. Cells designated naive CD8 were CD45RO-negative and were positively selected for CCR7, with terminally differentiated effector memory CD45RA+ cells excluded. The specimen sequenced was naive CD8+ T cells sorted from blood. These receptors all come from a man aged 30 to 45 in good health.

The rearrangement joins TRBV11-2 to TRBJ2-7; tentative D call: TRBD2 (6 bases). This CDR3 is 15 amino acids long. Trimming pared 5 bases from V and 1 base from J, leaving 15 bases between. Germline V gene lookup returns CDR1 SGHAT and CDR2 FQNNGV. The CDR3 DNA sequence: TGTGCCAGCAGCGGGGGACGGGGACTTTCCTACGAGCAGTACTTC. As protein: CASSGGRGLSYEQYF.

The chain uses TRBV21-1 and TRBJ2-4. TRBV21-1 is classified as a pseudogene. The CDR3 has 17 amino acids. As DNA, the CDR3 is TGTGCCAGCAGCAAAATGGCCCGGGGCCTAGCCAAAAACATTCAGTACTTC. As protein: CASSKMARGLAKNIQYF.

V usage is TRBV27 and J usage is TRBJ2-5; D call uncertain. V lost 1 base and J 3 bases, leaving 9 bases between the germline ends. Germline V CDR1 and CDR2: MNHEY, SMNVEV (reference sequence). The CDR3 covers 14 residues. The CDR3 DNA reads as TGTGCCAGCAGTTTATTAGGGTTTGAAGAGACCCAGTACTTC. It encodes CASSLLGFEETQYF.